Only a few counts were recorded for the clone carrying this T cell receptor (beta chain). Its antigen is not identified. The data stem from a study of post-analysis software for immune sequencing data. Germline V gene data show CDR1 as DFQATT and CDR2 as SNEGSKA (reference sequence). V lost 1 base, J lost 2 bases, and 6 bases lay in between. The CDR3 has 12 residues. Unique molecular identifiers were present in the TCR beta cDNA libraries. Each sample of roughly 0.9 to 10 million input T cells yielded approximately 500,000 cDNA molecules, so each molecule approximated one T cell. MiXCR was run by TCRdb on the PCR reads, yielding one entry per CDR3 protein. The sample has approximately 730,000 distinct CDR3 sequences, around 46% seen once. Study conclusions and caveats: Relative to controls, patients had several TRBV segments at higher frequency, with TRBV5-6, TRBV5-1 and TRBV20-1 among these.

This sequence joins TRBV20-1 and TRBJ2-7; D gene unclear. The clonotype comes from a girl under 18 with multiple sclerosis. The sequenced material came from blood. The DNA for the CDR3 is TGCAGTGCTAGAGCTCTGACCTACGAGCAGTACTTC. Protein product: CSARALTYEQYF.